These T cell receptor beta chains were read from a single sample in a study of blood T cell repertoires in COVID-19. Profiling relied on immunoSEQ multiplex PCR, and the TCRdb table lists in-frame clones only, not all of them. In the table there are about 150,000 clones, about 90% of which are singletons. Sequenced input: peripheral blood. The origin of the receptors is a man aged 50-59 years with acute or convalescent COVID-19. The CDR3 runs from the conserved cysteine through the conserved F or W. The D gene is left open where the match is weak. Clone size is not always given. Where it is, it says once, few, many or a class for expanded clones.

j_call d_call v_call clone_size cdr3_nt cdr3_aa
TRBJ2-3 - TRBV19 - TGTGCCAGTATAAGCCAAGGCACAGATACGCAGTATTTT CASISQGTDTQYF
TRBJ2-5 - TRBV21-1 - TGTGCCAGCAGCAAACCTCACGGGACTAGCGGGAGTCCACTTGCGCGGGTCCAAGAGACCCAGTACTTC CASSKPHGTSGSPLARVQETQYF
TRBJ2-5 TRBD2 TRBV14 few TGTGCCAGCAGCCAAGATAGTCCAGCGGGGGGGGAAAAGACCCAGTACTTC CASSQDSPAGGEKTQYF
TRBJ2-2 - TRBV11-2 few TGTGCCAGCAGCTTTAAGCGGGTTGCGGTCACCGGGGAGCTGTTTTTT CASSFKRVAVTGELFF
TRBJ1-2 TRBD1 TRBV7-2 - TGTGCCAGCAGCTCGCGACAGGGTTCCCACTATGGCTACACCTTC CASSSRQGSHYGYTF
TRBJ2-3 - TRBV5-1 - TGCGCCAGCAGCTCCCGGGGTAGCGGTAGCACAGATACGCAGTATTTT CASSSRGSGSTDTQYF
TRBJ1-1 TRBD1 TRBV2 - TGTGCCAGCAGTTCGACAGGGTTGGGACTTGAAGCTTTCTTT CASSSTGLGLEAFF
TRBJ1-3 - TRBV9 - TGTGCCAGCAGCGTAGTCGGCTCTGGAAACACCATATATTTT CASSVVGSGNTIYF
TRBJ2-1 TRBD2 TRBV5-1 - TGCGCCAGCAGCTTGGCCAGCGGGAGGCGGGATGAGCAGTTCTTC CASSLASGRRDEQFF
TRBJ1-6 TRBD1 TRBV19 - TGTGCCAGTAGCCGGGACAGGGAAAGCTCCTATAATTCACCCCTCCACTTT CASSRDRESSYNSPLHF
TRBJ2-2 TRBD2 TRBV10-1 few TGCGCCAGCAGTGAGAGGTCCGGGAGGGCCCTCACCGGGGAGCTGTTTTTT CASSERSGRALTGELFF
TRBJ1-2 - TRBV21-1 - TGTGCCAGCAGCACCCGCGGACAGGGGTTCTTTGGCTACACCTTC CASSTRGQGFFGYTF
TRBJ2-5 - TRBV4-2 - TGTGCCAGCAGCCAAGGGGGGAGGAGCGGGGAGACCCAGTACTTC CASSQGGRSGETQYF
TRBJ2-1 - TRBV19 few TGTGCCACGGGACTGGGGTCCTACAATGAGCAGTTCTTC CATGLGSYNEQFF
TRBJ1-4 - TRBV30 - TGTGCCTGGAGCCGACAGACTGGAGAAAAACTGTTTTTT CAWSRQTGEKLFF
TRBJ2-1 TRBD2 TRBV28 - TGTGCCAGCAGTTCTCCGGGACTATCCATTAATGAGCAGTTCTTC CASSSPGLSINEQFF
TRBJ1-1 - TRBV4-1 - TGCGCCAGCAGCCACCTTTGGTCTGAGACTGAAGCTTTCTTT CASSHLWSETEAFF
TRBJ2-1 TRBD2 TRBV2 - TGTGCCAGCAGCCCGAGCGGGAGGGCCCCAGAGGAGGTCTTC CASSPSGRAPEEVF
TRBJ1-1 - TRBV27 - TGTGCCAGCAGTTCCGGACAGAGGAACACTGAAGCTTTCTTT CASSSGQRNTEAFF
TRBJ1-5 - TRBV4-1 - TGCGCCAGCAGCCCGACTCTTCGGGGGGGCAATCAGCCCCAGCATTTT CASSPTLRGGNQPQHF
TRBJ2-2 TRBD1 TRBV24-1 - TGTGCCACCAGTGATGCCGGGACAGGGCGCACCGGGGAGCTGTTTTTT CATSDAGTGRTGELFF
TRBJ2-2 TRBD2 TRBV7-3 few TGTGCCAGCAGCGTAGGCGGGAGCTATACCGGGGAGCTGTTTTTT CASSVGGSYTGELFF
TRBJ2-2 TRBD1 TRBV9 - TGTGCCAGCAGCGTAGCCGGGACAGTGAACACCGGGGAGCTGTTTTTT CASSVAGTVNTGELFF
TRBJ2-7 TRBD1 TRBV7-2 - TGTGCCAGCAGCTCCTCCGGGACAGGCTACTACGAGCAGTACTTC CASSSSGTGYYEQYF
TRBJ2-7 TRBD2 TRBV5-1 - TGCGCCAGCAGCTTGCAGGCGGGAGGGCCCTACGAGCAGTACTTC CASSLQAGGPYEQYF
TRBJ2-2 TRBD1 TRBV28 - TGTGCCAGCATTTCTCTCGCACAGGGGGCAGGTACCGGGGAGCTGTTTTTT CASISLAQGAGTGELFF
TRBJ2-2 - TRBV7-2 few TGTGCCAGCAGCTTAAAGGGAGGCCGGAACACCGGGGAGCTGTTTTTT CASSLKGGRNTGELFF
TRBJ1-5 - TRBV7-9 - TGTGCCAGCAGCGGAGACAGGAGAGGCAATCAGCCCCAGCATTTT CASSGDRRGNQPQHF
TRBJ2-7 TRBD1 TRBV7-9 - TGTGCCAGCAGCTCAGGGGGCCAATACGAGCAGTACTTC CASSSGGQYEQYF
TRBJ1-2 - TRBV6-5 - TGTGCCAGCAGTCCGAACTATGGCTACACCTTC CASSPNYGYTF
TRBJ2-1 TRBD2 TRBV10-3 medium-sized TGTGCCATCAAGATACGGGGGAGGGATGAGCAGTTCTTC CAIKIRGRDEQFF
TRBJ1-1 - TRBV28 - TGTGCCAGCAGTCCCCGATCAGGGTCGGACACTGAAGCTTTCTTT CASSPRSGSDTEAFF
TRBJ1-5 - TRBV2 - TGTGCCAGCAGTGAAGGTAGATATCAGCCCCAGCATTTT CASSEGRYQPQHF
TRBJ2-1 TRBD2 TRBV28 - TGTGCCAGCAGTTCTGGACTAGCGGAGCACAATGAGCAGTTCTTC CASSSGLAEHNEQFF
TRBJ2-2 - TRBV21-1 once TGTGCCAGCAGCAAAGGGACGGGATGGGGTTACACCGGGGAGCTGTTTTTT CASSKGTGWGYTGELFF
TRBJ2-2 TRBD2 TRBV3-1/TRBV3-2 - TGTGCCAGCAGCCAAGCGGGACTAGCGCCGAACACCGGGGAGCTGTTTTTT CASSQAGLAPNTGELFF
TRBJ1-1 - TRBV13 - TGTGCCAGCAGCTTGAAAGGGGCTATGAACACTGAAGCTTTCTTT CASSLKGAMNTEAFF
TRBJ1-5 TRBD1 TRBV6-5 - TGTGCCAGCAGTTCGGGACAGGGGGAAAATCAGCCCCAGCATTTT CASSSGQGENQPQHF
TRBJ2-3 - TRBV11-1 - TGTGCCAGCAGCAGCCGGGACCAGGGGCTTACGCAGTATTTT CASSSRDQGLTQYF
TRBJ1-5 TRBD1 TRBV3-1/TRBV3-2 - TGTGCCAGCAGCCTACGAGGGACAGTTATCACTCAGCCCCAGCATTTT CASSLRGTVITQPQHF
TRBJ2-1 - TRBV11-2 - TGTGCCAGCAGCTTAGTTCCCCTCTACGGTGAGCAGTTCTTC CASSLVPLYGEQFF
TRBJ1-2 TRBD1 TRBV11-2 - TGTGCCAGCAGCCAGGGACAGGGGGGATTATATGGCTACACCTTC CASSQGQGGLYGYTF
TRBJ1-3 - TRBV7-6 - TGTGCCAGCAGCCCGGACCTTGGAGGAGCGGACACCATATATTTT CASSPDLGGADTIYF
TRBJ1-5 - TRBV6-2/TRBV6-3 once TGTGCCAGCAGCCAAGGGGCTTTTTATCAGCCCCAGCATTTT CASSQGAFYQPQHF
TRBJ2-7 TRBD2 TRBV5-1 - TGCGCCAGCAGCTTGTGGACCTCTAGCGGGAATTCCTACGAGCAGTACTTC CASSLWTSSGNSYEQYF
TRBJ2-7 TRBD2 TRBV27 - TGTGCCAGCAGTTCCTTGGGTAGCGGGAGCCACGAGCAGTACTTC CASSSLGSGSHEQYF
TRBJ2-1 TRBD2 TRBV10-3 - TGTGCCATCAGTGGATCGACTAGCGGGAGGGCCAAGGATGAGCAGTTCTTC CAISGSTSGRAKDEQFF
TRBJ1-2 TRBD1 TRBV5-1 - TGCGCCAGCAGCTTGCGGGACAGGGTAATCTATGGCTACACCTTC CASSLRDRVIYGYTF
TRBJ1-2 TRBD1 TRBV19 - TGTGCCAGTACCCAAGGAGGGCCAGGGACAGCGTCGGTCTATGGCTACACCTTC CASTQGGPGTASVYGYTF